The clone carrying this TCR beta chain was seen a handful of times. The antigen is undetermined. The data originate from a study of CD8 T cells in ankylosing spondylitis. Findings and limits, study-wide: Clones tied to disease were said to be significantly enriched in matched ankylosing spondylitis synovial fluid. Roughly eight highly homologous variants made up a TCR beta motif that seemed to typify ankylosing spondylitis blood.

MiXCR was run by TCRdb on the 5' RACE reads, yielding one entry per CDR3 protein. This sample carries more than 500,000 distinct CDR3 sequences, approximately 5.3% of them seen once, and the ten largest clones take 3% to 4%. The sequence derives from a male donor with ankylosing spondylitis. Sample: blood, either unsorted or a sorted T cell fraction (not recorded which).

The CDR3 loop reads CASSSTGGPDQPQHF. The CDR3 region has the DNA TGTGCCAGCAGCTCTACAGGGGGGCCGGATCAGCCCCAGCATTTT. The chain uses TRBV5-5 and TRBJ1-5; TRBD1 aligns across 8 bases. The germline V gene has CDR1 SGHKS and CDR2 YYEKEE (reference sequence). With 3 bases clipped from V and 5 bases from J, the junction kept 7 bases outside the gene matches. The CDR3 sequence is 15 residues long.